A single sample gave rise to the 10 T cell receptor beta chains below, sequenced in a study of radiotherapy plus CTLA-4 blockade in lung cancer. This table comes from immunoSEQ multiplex PCR, and its TCRdb copy is limited to in-frame clones, with some not included. The sample shows 26,000 or so clones, less than 85% of them seen only once. The sequences come from peripheral blood, collected from a patient treated with radiotherapy plus ipilimumab. Receptors originate from a human donor with non-small cell lung cancer who had stable disease on radiotherapy plus ipilimumab.

This clone was picked up a small number of times. This CDR3 reads CASSLWGRNTEAFF. As DNA, the CDR3 is TGTGCCAGCAGCCTGTGGGGGCGGAACACTGAAGCTTTCTTT. The chain uses TRBV14 and TRBJ1-1; a possible D gene is TRBD1 (6 bases). Germline lookup yields CDR1 SGHDN and CDR2 FVKESK. Trimming took off 4 bases at V and 1 base at J, with 10 bases between the two ends. The CDR3 has 14 amino acids.

This clone was counted between two and nine times. The V and J genes are TRBV9 and TRBJ1-1; D may be TRBD1 (5 bases). The CDR3 runs to 13 residues. V shed 0 bases and J shed 6 bases, with 9 bases lying between them. Per germline, CDR1 SGDLS and CDR2 YYNGEE. Here the CDR3 DNA reads TGTGCCAGCAGCGTAGCAGGGACCCCTGAAGCTTTCTTT. Translated: CASSVAGTPEAFF.

The rearrangement joins TRBV6-1 to TRBJ1-2; 7 bases align to TRBD1. Unmatched junction bases numbered 3, after V lost 2 bases and J lost 6 bases. The CDR3 is 13 residues long. The germline CDR1 and CDR2 sequences are MNHNS and SASEGT. CDR3 region: CASSERQGHGYTF. The CDR3 region has the DNA TGTGCCAGCAGTGAACGACAGGGCCATGGCTACACCTTC.

V usage is TRBV28 and J usage is TRBJ1-1; TRBD1 matches 7 bases. This CDR3 has 15 amino acids. Germline values: CDR1 MDHEN, CDR2 SYDVKM. The V segment lost 6 bases and the J segment 0 bases; nucleotides outside the gene matches: 7. The CDR3: CASRLAGTVNTEAFF. CDR3 nucleotide sequence: TGTGCCAGCAGGCTAGCGGGGACAGTGAACACTGAAGCTTTCTTT.

V gene TRBV29-1 combines with J gene TRBJ2-2, with TRBD2 as a possible D gene (6 bases). Germline V gives CDR1 SQVTM, CDR2 ANQGSEA. V lost 5 bases and J lost 4, with 17 bases in between. The CDR3 has 15 amino acids. The CDR3 loop reads CSVKYGGSGTGELFF. CDR3 sequence (DNA): TGCAGCGTTAAGTACGGAGGGTCCGGCACCGGGGAGCTGTTTTTT.

The chain uses TRBV11-2 and TRBJ1-4, with unresolved D. Germline V gene sequence: CDR1 SGHAT, CDR2 FQNNGV. V shed 5 bases and J shed 8 bases, with 12 bases lying between them. The CDR3 spans 13 residues. The CDR3 coding sequence is TGTGCCAGCAGCGCACGACAAGGGGAAAAACTGTTTTTT. It encodes CASSARQGEKLFF.

This sequence joins TRBV28 and TRBJ1-3; weak D call: TRBD1 (6 bases). CDR1 and CDR2 from the germline V gene are MDHEN and SYDVKM. The CDR3 extends over 15 amino acids. Deletions cut 5 bases from V and 3 bases from J, with 14 bases between. CDR3 in amino acids: CASSPSGGVGNTIYF. Here the CDR3 DNA reads TGTGCCAGCAGTCCTTCGGGGGGCGTTGGAAACACCATATATTTT.

The chain combines TRBV7-9 with TRBJ1-1; tentatively, D is TRBD1 (5 bases). The CDR3 is 15 amino acids. Germline V gene lookup returns CDR1 SEHNR and CDR2 FQNEAQ (reference sequence). V dropped 0 bases and J dropped 7 bases, with 15 bases sitting between them. CDR3 DNA: TGTGCCAGCAGCTTAGCTACAGGCTTGACGAATGAAGCTTTCTTT. It specifies CASSLATGLTNEAFF.

The chain's CDR3 is CASSRAGGGGRNTEAFF. In nucleotides, the CDR3 is TGCGCCAGCAGCCGGGCGGGGGGAGGTGGTAGGAACACTGAAGCTTTCTTT. The chain couples TRBV4-1 to TRBJ1-1; D is perhaps TRBD1 (5 bases). Between the trimmed V and J ends, which lost 4 bases and 1 base, there was a span of 19 bases. This CDR3 region has 17 residues. The V gene's germline CDR1 is MGHRA and CDR2 YSYEKL.

The chain uses TRBV11-2 and TRBJ1-5, with a weak D call TRBD1 (5 bases). V was shortened by 5 bases and J by 3 bases, with 11 bases between the two germline ends. CDR3 length: 14 amino acids. CDR1 and CDR2 from the germline V gene are SGHAT and FQNNGV. The CDR3 sequence: CASSPGVTNQPQHF. DNA of the CDR3: TGTGCCAGCAGCCCGGGGGTGACCAATCAGCCCCAGCATTTT.